This paragraph reports one T cell receptor beta chain. The CDR3 length is 14 residues. The V gene's germline CDR1 is LNHDA and CDR2 SQIVND (reference sequence). V dropped 4 bases and J dropped 6 bases, with 15 bases sitting between them. This record comes from a study of cytomegalovirus exposure and HLA in healthy donors. Primers included in the PCR were 60 Vbeta and 13 Jbeta primers. Data came from immunoSEQ multiplex PCR; TCRdb stores just in-frame clones and leaves some out. In the table there are just over 150,000 clones, under 80% of which are singletons. The sequenced sample consisted of PBMCs. The sequence was obtained from a female donor in good health and CMV-seronegative. The genes are TRBV19 and TRBJ1-1; no clear D. Here the CDR3 reads CASSTLHGSPEAFF. CDR3 nucleotide sequence: TGTGCCAGTAGTACCCTACACGGGTCCCCTGAAGCTTTCTTT.